This TCR beta chain derives from a study of shared clonotypes between healthy human individuals. Study as a whole: The donor group consisted of a couple of women and three men, aged 18 to 49.

Study-level findings and limits: An effect of sequencing depth on clonotype sharing among donors was expected.

Trimming shortened V by 4 bases and J by 5 bases, and 26 bases separated the two germline ends. Germline V gene data show CDR1 as LNHNV and CDR2 as YYDKDF (reference sequence). The CDR3 extends over 18 amino acids. The naive CD8 subset, CD45RO-negative cells positively selected for CCR7, excluded terminally differentiated effector memory CD45RA+ cells. Donors, healthy HIV-negative adults, lacked recent acute infections or vaccinations. About this clone: The antigen is undetermined.

Assay: immunoSEQ multiplex PCR; the TCRdb copy retains only in-frame clones and omits some. The repertoire holds about 2 million clones, with approximately 94% as singletons. The sequencing input was naive CD8+ T cells sorted from blood. The receptor was isolated from a man aged 18 to 29 in good health. The chain employs TRBV15 and TRBJ2-5; D is perhaps TRBD1 (5 bases). CDR3 coding DNA: TGTGCCACCAGCACCCAATTAGGGGCGTGGGGCAGGCAGGAGACCCAGTACTTC. It is translated as CATSTQLGAWGRQETQYF. Combining the CDR3 with reference TRBV15 and TRBJ2-5 gives the whole variable domain DAMVIQNPRYQVTQFGKPVTLSCSQTLNHNVMYWYQQKSSQAPKLLFHYYDKDFNNEADTPDNFQSRRPNTSFCFLDIRSPGLGDTAMYLCATSTQLGAWGRQETQYFGPGTRLLVL.